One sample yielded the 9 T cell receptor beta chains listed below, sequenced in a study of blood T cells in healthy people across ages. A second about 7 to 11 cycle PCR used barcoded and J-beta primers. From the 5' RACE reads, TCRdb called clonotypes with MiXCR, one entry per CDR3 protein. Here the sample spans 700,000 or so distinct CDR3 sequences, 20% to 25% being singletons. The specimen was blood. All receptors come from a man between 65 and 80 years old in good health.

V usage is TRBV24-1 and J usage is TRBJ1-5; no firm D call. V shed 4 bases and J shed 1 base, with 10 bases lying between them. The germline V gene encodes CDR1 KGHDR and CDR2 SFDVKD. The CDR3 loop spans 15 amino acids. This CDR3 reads CATSDPSESNQPQHF. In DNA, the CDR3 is TGTGCCACCAGTGACCCATCTGAGAGCAATCAGCCCCAGCATTTT.

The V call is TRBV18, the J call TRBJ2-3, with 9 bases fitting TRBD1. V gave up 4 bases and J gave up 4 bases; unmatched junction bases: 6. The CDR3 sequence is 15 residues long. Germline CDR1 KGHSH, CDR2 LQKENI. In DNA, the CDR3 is TGTGCCAGCTCACAAACCGGGACAGGGCCAGATACGCAGTATTTT. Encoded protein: CASSQTGTGPDTQYF.

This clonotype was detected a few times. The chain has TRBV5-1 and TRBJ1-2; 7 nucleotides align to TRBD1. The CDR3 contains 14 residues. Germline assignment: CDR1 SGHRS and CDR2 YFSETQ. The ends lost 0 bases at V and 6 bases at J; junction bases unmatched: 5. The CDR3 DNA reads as TGCGCCAGCAGCTTGGCCCCCGGGACAGATGGCTACACCTTC. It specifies CASSLAPGTDGYTF.

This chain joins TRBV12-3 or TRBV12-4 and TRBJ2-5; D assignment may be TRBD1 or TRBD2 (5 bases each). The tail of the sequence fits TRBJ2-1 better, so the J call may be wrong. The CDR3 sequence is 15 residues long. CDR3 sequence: CASSFWRGAYNEQFF. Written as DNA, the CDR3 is TGTGCCAGCAGTTTCTGGCGAGGGGCCTACAATGAGCAGTTCTTC.

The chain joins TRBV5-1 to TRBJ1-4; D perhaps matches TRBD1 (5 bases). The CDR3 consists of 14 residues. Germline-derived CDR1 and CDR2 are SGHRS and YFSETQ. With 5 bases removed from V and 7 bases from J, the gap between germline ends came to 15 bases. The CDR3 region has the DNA TGCGCCAGCAGGCAAGGGGAAGTATCTGAAAAACTGTTTTTT. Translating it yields CASRQGEVSEKLFF.

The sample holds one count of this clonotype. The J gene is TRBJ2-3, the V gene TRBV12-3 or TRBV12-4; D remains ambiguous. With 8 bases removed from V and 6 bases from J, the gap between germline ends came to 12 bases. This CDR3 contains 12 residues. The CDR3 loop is CASRVETDTQYF. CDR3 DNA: TGTGCCAGCCGGGTCGAAACGGATACGCAGTATTTT.

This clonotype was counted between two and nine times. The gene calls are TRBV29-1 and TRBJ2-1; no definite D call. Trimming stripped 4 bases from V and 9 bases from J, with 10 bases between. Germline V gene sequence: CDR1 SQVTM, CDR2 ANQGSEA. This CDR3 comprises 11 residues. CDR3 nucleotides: TGCAGCGTTGGAGGCTACGGTGAGCAGTTCTTC. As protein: CSVGGYGEQFF.

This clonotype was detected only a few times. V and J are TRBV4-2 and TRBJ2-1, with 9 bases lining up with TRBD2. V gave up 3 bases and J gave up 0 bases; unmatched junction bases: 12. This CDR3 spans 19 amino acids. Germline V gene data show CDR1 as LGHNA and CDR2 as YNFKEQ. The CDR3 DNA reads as TGTGCCAGCAGCCAGGCTGGGCTAGCGGGGCAGAGCTCCTACAATGAGCAGTTCTTC. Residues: CASSQAGLAGQSSYNEQFF.

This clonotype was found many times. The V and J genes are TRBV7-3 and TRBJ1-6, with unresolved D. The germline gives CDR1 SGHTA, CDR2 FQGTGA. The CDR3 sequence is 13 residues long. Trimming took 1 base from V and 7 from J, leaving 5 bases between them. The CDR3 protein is CASSLNINSPLHF. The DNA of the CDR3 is TGTGCCAGCAGCTTAAATATCAATTCACCCCTCCACTTT.